The following is a T cell receptor beta chain sequence with its context. The data stem from a study of cytomegalovirus exposure and HLA in healthy donors. The PCR employed 60 Vbeta primers together with 13 Jbeta primers. TCRdb's copy holds only in-frame clones and misses some; the assay was immunoSEQ multiplex PCR. In the table there are about 150,000 clones, around 74% of which are singletons. The germline CDR1 and CDR2 sequences are SGHNT and YYREEE (reference sequence). After removal of 6 bases from V and 1 base from J, the junction contained 15 bases not matched to a gene. The CDR3 spans 17 residues.

The TCR was taken from a man younger than 30 in good health and CMV-seropositive. The chain employs TRBV5-4 and TRBJ2-5, with TRBD2 identical over 7 bases. The sequenced sample consisted of PBMCs. CDR3 in amino acids: CASTYGRASGTQETQYF. The CDR3 DNA reads as TGTGCCAGCACCTATGGAAGAGCTAGCGGAACCCAAGAGACCCAGTACTTC.